Each of the 12 T cell receptor beta chains below was sequenced from the same sample in a study of CD4 T cell repertoires in COVID-19. Libraries were prepared by immunoSEQ multiplex PCR; TCRdb keeps only in-frame clonotypes and omits some of them. The sample lists approximately 75,000 clones, approximately 83% occurring once. Sequenced here: CD4+ T cells from peripheral blood, sampled after recovery from COVID-19. The receptor set was obtained from a human donor who had COVID-19.

The chain carries TRBV3-1 (or the pseudogene TRBV3-2) and TRBJ2-6; the D is unclear. Germline loops: CDR1 LGHDT, CDR2 YNNKEL (reference sequence). V dropped 4 bases and J dropped 1 base, with 5 bases sitting between them. This CDR3 comprises 14 residues. In DNA, the CDR3 is TGTGCCAGCAGCCCACCTTCTGGGGCCAACGTCCTGACTTTC. It codes for CASSPPSGANVLTF.

This chain connects TRBV14 to TRBJ2-1, with 11 bases aligning to TRBD1. This CDR3 comprises 15 residues. Germline V CDR1 and CDR2: SGHDN, FVKESK. Trimming removed 6 bases from V and 2 bases from J; junction bases left unmatched: 3. DNA of the CDR3: TGTGCCAGCAGACCGGACAGGGGGCCCTACAATGAGCAGTTCTTC. Amino acid sequence: CASRPDRGPYNEQFF.

This chain uses TRBV25-1 with TRBJ1-6; D gene uncertain. CDR3 length: 13 amino acids. Trimming took off 1 base at V and 7 bases at J, with 5 bases between the two ends. The V gene's germline CDR1 is MGHDK and CDR2 SYGVNS. CDR3 protein: CASSEFDNSPLHF. The CDR3 region has the DNA TGTGCCAGCAGTGAATTCGACAATTCACCCCTCCACTTT. The full variable domain, completed using reference TRBV25-1 and TRBJ1-6, is EADIYQTPRYLVIGTGKKITLECSQTMGHDKMYWYQQDPGMELHLIHYSYGVNSTEKGDLSSESTVSRIRTEHFPLTLESARPSHTSQYLCASSEFDNSPLHFGNGTRLTVT.

This chain uses TRBV19 with TRBJ2-5; 7 bases are shared with TRBD1. This CDR3 has 13 amino acids. With 5 bases clipped from V and 4 bases from J, the junction kept 4 bases outside the gene matches. Germline CDR1 reads LNHDA; CDR2 reads SQIVND (reference sequence). CDR3 bases: TGTGCCAGTAGTCCGCACAGGGGAGAGACCCAGTACTTC. Translated: CASSPHRGETQYF. The full variable domain, its missing parts supplied by reference TRBV19 and TRBJ2-5, is DGGITQSPKYLFRKEGQNVTLSCEQNLNHDAMYWYRQDPGQGLRLIYYSQIVNDFQKGDIAEGYSVSREKKESFPLTVTSAQKNPTAFYLCASSPHRGETQYFGPGTRLLVL.

This chain links TRBV28 with TRBJ1-1; D possibly corresponds to TRBD1 (5 bases). The germline gives CDR1 MDHEN, CDR2 SYDVKM. Deletions cut 5 bases from V and 1 base from J, with 11 bases between. This CDR3 region has 14 residues. For the CDR3, the DNA is TGTGCCAGCAGTATCCGGGGGGGGAACACTGAAGCTTTCTTT. This sequence encodes CASSIRGGNTEAFF.

This clone has just one count. V is TRBV18 and J is TRBJ2-5, with D unclear. The V gene lost 0 bases and the J gene lost 5 bases, with 10 bases spanning the gap. This CDR3 contains 14 residues. Germline assignment: CDR1 KGHSH and CDR2 LQKENI. The chain's CDR3 is CASSPPSVRETQYF. CDR3 coding DNA: TGTGCCAGCTCACCACCGTCGGTGCGGGAGACCCAGTACTTC. Full variable domain (remainder filled in from reference TRBV18 and TRBJ2-5): NAGVMQNPRHLVRRRGQEARLRCSPMKGHSHVYWYRQLPEEGLKFMVYLQKENIIDESGMPKERFSAEFPKEGPSILRIQQVVRGDSAAYFCASSPPSVRETQYFGPGTRLLVL.

V usage is TRBV7-2 and J usage is TRBJ1-2, with TRBD1 as a possible D gene (6 bases). The germline CDR1 and CDR2 sequences are SGHTA and FQGNSA. This CDR3 is built from 15 residues. Trimming left V 1 base short and J 8 bases short, with 17 bases between. The CDR3 nucleotides are TGTGCCAGCAGCTTAGGGGGGCAGGGCGACATAGGCTACACCTTC. As protein: CASSLGGQGDIGYTF.

This clone was found once. This chain links TRBV7-2 with TRBJ2-1; 13 bases are shared with TRBD2. The CDR3 runs to 16 residues. Looked up from germline, CDR1 is SGHTA and CDR2 is FQGNSA. J gave up 6 bases and V 5 bases, and 7 bases lay outside the gene matches. CDR3 region: CASSPRTSGGFNEQFF. The CDR3 region has the DNA TGTGCCAGCAGCCCGAGGACTAGCGGGGGCTTCAATGAGCAGTTCTTC. The full variable domain, with the rest looked up from reference TRBV7-2 and TRBJ2-1, is GAGVSQSPSNKVTEKGKDVELRCDPISGHTALYWYRQSLGQGLEFLIYFQGNSAPDKSGLPSDRFSAERTGGSVSTLTIQRTQQEDSAVYLCASSPRTSGGFNEQFFGPGTRLTVL.

J is TRBJ2-7 and V is TRBV2, with 11 bases matching TRBD1. The germline CDR1 and CDR2 sequences are SNHLY and FYNNEI. CDR3 size: 17 residues. V shed 6 bases and J 2 bases; nucleotides not matched to a gene: 12. The chain's CDR3 is CASSLPGTGGPTYEQYF. CDR3 DNA: TGTGCCAGCAGCCTTCCCGGGACAGGGGGGCCGACCTACGAGCAGTACTTC.

The chain combines TRBV14 with TRBJ1-1; a possible D gene is TRBD1 (5 bases). The CDR3 has 15 amino acids. The V end was cut by 4 bases, the J end by 0 bases, with 12 bases between. The germline CDR1 and CDR2 sequences are SGHDN and FVKESK. The CDR3 spells CASSLYGGMNTEAFF. DNA for the CDR3: TGTGCCAGCAGCCTTTACGGGGGGATGAACACTGAAGCTTTCTTT.

The CDR3 sequence: CASSQGGGYEQYF. In nucleotides, the CDR3 is TGTGCCAGCAGCCAAGGGGGGGGCTACGAGCAGTACTTC. V and J are TRBV3-1 (or the pseudogene TRBV3-2) and TRBJ2-7, with 7 bases lining up with TRBD2. Germline-derived CDR1 and CDR2 are LGHDT and YNNKEL (reference sequence). V dropped 1 base and J dropped 3; count of bases not matched to a gene: 0. The CDR3 has 13 residues.

V and J are TRBV7-2 and TRBJ1-1; the D is unclear. The ends were cut back, 4 bases at V and 7 bases at J, with 13 bases in the middle. The germline CDR1 and CDR2 sequences are SGHTA and FQGNSA. CDR3 size: 13 residues. This CDR3 is CASSSTPRSEAFF. For the CDR3, the DNA is TGTGCCAGCAGCTCTACCCCACGGAGTGAAGCTTTCTTT.